Following are 20 T cell receptor beta chains from one sample sequenced in a study of cytomegalovirus exposure and HLA in healthy donors. Using immunoSEQ multiplex PCR, the repertoire was profiled, and TCRdb retains in-frame clones only, with some absent. Found here are fewer than 200,000 clones, roughly 89% of them singletons; the top ten hold more than 1.2%. The sequenced sample consisted of PBMCs. The receptor set was obtained from a woman in her 30s in good health and CMV-seronegative.

This clone was counted between two and nine times. CDR3: CAIKGLGTYEQYF. CDR3 DNA: TGTGCCATCAAGGGACTGGGCACCTACGAGCAGTACTTC. This chain connects TRBV2 to TRBJ2-7; possibly TRBD2 for D (6 bases). The CDR3 length is 13 residues. Trimming cost V 10 bases and J 2 bases, with 15 bases left between them. Germline values: CDR1 SNHLY, CDR2 FYNNEI.

The chain employs TRBV4-1 and TRBJ2-3; 8 bases agree with TRBD1. V lost 6 bases, J lost 0 bases, and 5 bases stayed unmatched. The CDR3 has 15 amino acids. Per germline, CDR1 MGHRA and CDR2 YSYEKL. CDR3 residues: CASRTDRGSTDTQYF. Written as DNA, the CDR3 is TGCGCCAGCAGAACTGACAGGGGCAGCACAGATACGCAGTATTTT.

The rearrangement joins TRBV5-4 to TRBJ1-4; 8 positions agree with TRBD1. Germline values: CDR1 SGHNT, CDR2 YYREEE (reference sequence). V shed 4 bases and J 4 bases; nucleotides not matched to a gene: 3. The CDR3 is 14 residues long. The CDR3 nucleotides are TGTGCCAGCAGCGACACAGGGGGTAATGAAAAACTGTTTTTT. This translates into CASSDTGGNEKLFF.

This chain joins TRBV19 and TRBJ1-1, with TRBD1 identical over 7 bases. Trimming at V came to 7 bases and at J to 5 bases, leaving 7 bases not matched to a gene. The CDR3 has 13 residues. The germline V gene encodes CDR1 LNHDA and CDR2 SQIVND (reference sequence). The chain's CDR3 is CASTTRQGTEAFF. CDR3 coding DNA: TGTGCCAGTACCACAAGACAGGGAACTGAAGCTTTCTTT.

The chain combines TRBV27 with TRBJ1-2; D may be TRBD1 (5 bases). The CDR3 length is 17 residues. Germline CDR1 reads MNHEY; CDR2 reads SMNVEV (reference sequence). The V end lost 4 bases, the J end lost 2 bases, and 20 bases lay between the germline ends. CDR3 region: CASSSHGRGSLNYGYTF. CDR3 in DNA: TGTGCCAGCAGTTCCCACGGACGGGGGAGCTTGAACTATGGCTACACCTTC.

V usage is TRBV5-1 and J usage is TRBJ1-1; TRBD1 aligns across 7 bases. The J segment lost 1 base and the V segment lost 2 bases, leaving 8 bases of the junction unmatched. The CDR3 has 16 amino acids. CDR1 is SGHRS and CDR2 is YFSETQ in the germline V gene. CDR3 nucleotides: TGCGCCAGCAGCTTCGCTCTAGGGGGCGGGAACACTGAAGCTTTCTTT. Translation: CASSFALGGGNTEAFF.

This clone was counted once. The CDR3 sequence: CASSAGVPRTQHF. CDR3 nucleotide sequence: TGTGCCAGTAGTGCTGGAGTCCCCCGGACCCAGCATTTT. The chain is built from TRBV19 and TRBJ1-5; D gene ambiguous. Trimming stripped 5 bases from V and 11 bases from J, with 16 bases between. This CDR3 is 13 amino acids long. From germline, CDR1 is LNHDA and CDR2 SQIVND (reference sequence).

This rearrangement joins TRBV18 to TRBJ2-7; tentatively, D is TRBD2 (5 bases). CDR1 is KGHSH and CDR2 is LQKENI in the germline V gene. The length of the CDR3 is 14 residues. The V gene lost 6 bases and the J gene lost 3 bases, with 15 bases spanning the gap. The CDR3 nucleotides are TGTGCCAGCTCTCGAGGCCAACGGGGCTACGAGCAGTACTTC. The encoded protein is CASSRGQRGYEQYF.

The rearrangement uses TRBV6-5 and TRBJ2-1; the D is unclear. With 0 bases removed from V and 4 bases from J, the gap between germline ends came to 7 bases. The CDR3 has 14 amino acids. CDR1 MNHEY and CDR2 SVGAGI come from the germline V gene. This CDR3 is CASSYSRSYNEQFF. CDR3 in DNA: TGTGCCAGCAGTTACTCGAGATCTTACAATGAGCAGTTCTTC.

CDR3 coding DNA: TGTGCCAGTAGTATAGCTAGGAACACTGAAGCTTTCTTT. Its protein is CASSIARNTEAFF. V and J are TRBV19 and TRBJ1-1; D is uncertain. CDR1 is LNHDA, CDR2 SQIVND, per germline (reference sequence). V lost 1 base to trimming and J lost 1 base, with 4 bases between them. The CDR3 length is 13 residues.

The CDR3 DNA sequence: TGCGCCAGCAGCCAAGGCCCCCCCGGGGTCCTCGAGACCCAGTACTTC. Encoded protein: CASSQGPPGVLETQYF. The chain carries TRBV4-3 and TRBJ2-5; D might be TRBD2 (5 bases). Trimming removed 1 base at V and 5 bases at J, with 17 bases between. This CDR3 region has 16 residues. Germline V CDR1 and CDR2: LGHNA, YSLEER.

V is TRBV7-9 and J is TRBJ2-3, with D perhaps TRBD2 (6 bases). The CDR3 has 15 residues. V dropped 1 base and J dropped 0 bases, with 8 bases sitting between them. The germline V gene has CDR1 SEHNR and CDR2 FQNEAQ (reference sequence). The CDR3 DNA follows: TGTGCCAGCAGCTTAGGGGACTGGAGCACAGATACGCAGTATTTT. Protein sequence: CASSLGDWSTDTQYF.

The chain links TRBV6-6 to TRBJ1-1; D call uncertain. The CDR3 runs 14 residues. Germline CDR1 and CDR2: MNHNY and SVGAGI (reference sequence). Trimming cost V 7 bases and J 0 bases, with 12 bases left between them. The CDR3 here is CASTPFPVNTEAFF. CDR3 bases: TGTGCCAGCACCCCCTTCCCAGTGAACACTGAAGCTTTCTTT.

V and J are TRBV6-1 and TRBJ2-1, with a weak D call TRBD1 (5 bases). V lost 1 base to trimming and J lost 2 bases, with 15 bases between them. The CDR3 runs to 17 residues. Germline V gives CDR1 MNHNS, CDR2 SASEGT. The CDR3, as DNA: TGTGCCAGCAGTGAAGGGTCGGCAGGGTTCACCTACAATGAGCAGTTCTTC. Amino acid sequence: CASSEGSAGFTYNEQFF.

The chain combines TRBV7-9 with TRBJ1-2; maybe TRBD1 (6 bases). Germline CDR1 SEHNR, CDR2 FQNEAQ (reference sequence). The V end was cut by 5 bases, the J end by 2 bases, with 15 bases between. The CDR3 is 15 residues long. CDR3 amino acids: CASSVWTAPNYGYTF. CDR3 nucleotides: TGTGCCAGCAGCGTTTGGACAGCACCCAACTATGGCTACACCTTC.

The CDR3 sequence: CASREGQLISYEQYF. The CDR3 DNA reads TGCGCCAGCAGGGAGGGACAGCTTATTTCCTACGAGCAGTACTTC. The V and J genes are TRBV5-1 and TRBJ2-7, with a weak D call TRBD1 (7 bases). The CDR3 runs to 15 residues. The ends were cut back, 5 bases at V and 1 base at J, with 16 bases in the middle. Germline assignment: CDR1 SGHRS and CDR2 YFSETQ.

The genes are TRBV4-1 and TRBJ2-3; D gene ambiguous. The CDR3 is 12 amino acids. Trimming shortened V by 4 bases and J by 6 bases, and 8 bases separated the two germline ends. Germline V lookup: CDR1 MGHRA, CDR2 YSYEKL. The CDR3 reads CASSLASDTQYF. Written as DNA, the CDR3 is TGCGCCAGCAGCCTAGCTTCGGATACGCAGTATTTT.

The rearrangement links TRBV7-9 to TRBJ1-4, with 8 positions matching TRBD1. The germline CDR1 and CDR2 sequences are SEHNR and FQNEAQ (reference sequence). V shed 1 base, J shed 8 bases, and the junction held 3 bases outside the gene matches. The length of the CDR3 is 14 residues. For the CDR3, the DNA is TGTGCCAGCAGCTTAGAGGCAGGGGGCGAAAAACTGTTTTTT. Protein product: CASSLEAGGEKLFF.

V usage is TRBV7-2 and J usage is TRBJ2-3, with a tentative D call TRBD1 (5 bases). Germline-derived CDR1 and CDR2 are SGHTA and FQGNSA. The CDR3 is made up of 14 amino acids. V was shortened by 5 bases and J by 5 bases, with 14 bases between the two germline ends. The CDR3 DNA follows: TGTGCCAGCAGCCGGTTTTGGGGCGTAGATACGCAGTATTTT. Amino acids: CASSRFWGVDTQYF.

This clone was observed a handful of times. The V and J genes are TRBV7-9 and TRBJ2-3; 9 bases are shared with TRBD2. This CDR3 comprises 14 residues. V lost 4 bases to trimming and J lost 8 bases; unmatched junction nucleotides: 7. Germline CDR1 and CDR2: SEHNR and FQNEAQ (reference sequence). In DNA form, the CDR3 reads TGTGCCAGCAGCTCCATAGCGGGGGATGGTACGCAGTATTTT. Residues: CASSSIAGDGTQYF.